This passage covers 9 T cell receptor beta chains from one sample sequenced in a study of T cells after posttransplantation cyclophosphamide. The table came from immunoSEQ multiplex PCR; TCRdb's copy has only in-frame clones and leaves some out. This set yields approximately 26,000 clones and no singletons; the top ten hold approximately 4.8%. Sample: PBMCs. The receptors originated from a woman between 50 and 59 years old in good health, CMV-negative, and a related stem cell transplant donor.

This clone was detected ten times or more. CDR3 loop: CASSFIWTGGTDTQYF. The CDR3 DNA reads TGTGCCAGCAGCTTTATATGGACAGGGGGCACAGATACGCAGTATTTT. The gene calls are TRBV5-8 and TRBJ2-3; 9 bases are shared with TRBD1. Germline V CDR1 and CDR2: SGHTS, YDEGEE. This CDR3 comprises 16 residues. V shed 2 bases, J shed 1 base, and the junction held 5 bases outside the gene matches. The entire variable domain, with the rest obtained from reference TRBV5-8 and TRBJ2-3, is as follows: EAGVTQSPTHLIKTRGQQATLRCSPISGHTSVYWYQQALGLGLQFLLWYDEGEERNRGNFPPRFSGRQFPNYSSELNVNALELEDSALYLCASSFIWTGGTDTQYFGPGTRLTVL.

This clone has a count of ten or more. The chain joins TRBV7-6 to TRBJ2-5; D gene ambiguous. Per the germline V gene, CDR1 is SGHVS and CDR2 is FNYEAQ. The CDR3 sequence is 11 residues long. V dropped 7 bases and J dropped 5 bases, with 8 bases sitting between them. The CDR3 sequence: CASTPGETQYF. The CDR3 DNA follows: TGTGCCAGCACCCCCGGGGAGACCCAGTACTTC.

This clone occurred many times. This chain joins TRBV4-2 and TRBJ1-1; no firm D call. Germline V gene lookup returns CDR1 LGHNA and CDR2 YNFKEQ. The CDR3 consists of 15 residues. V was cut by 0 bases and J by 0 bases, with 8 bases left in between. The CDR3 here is CASSQDPSMNTEAFF. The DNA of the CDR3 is TGTGCCAGCAGCCAAGATCCATCCATGAACACTGAAGCTTTCTTT.

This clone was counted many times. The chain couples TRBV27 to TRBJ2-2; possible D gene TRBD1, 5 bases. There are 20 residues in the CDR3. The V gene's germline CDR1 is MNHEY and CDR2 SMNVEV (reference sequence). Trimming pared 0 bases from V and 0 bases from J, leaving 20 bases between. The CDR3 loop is CASSLSSRAIINTNTGELFF. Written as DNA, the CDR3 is TGTGCCAGCAGTTTATCATCCAGGGCCATAATAAATACGAACACCGGGGAGCTGTTTTTT.

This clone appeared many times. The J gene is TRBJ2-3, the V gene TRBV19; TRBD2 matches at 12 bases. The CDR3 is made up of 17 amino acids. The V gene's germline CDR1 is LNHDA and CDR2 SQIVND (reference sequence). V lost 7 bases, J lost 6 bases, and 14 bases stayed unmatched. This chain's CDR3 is CASTKGRTSGIGDTQYF. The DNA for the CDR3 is TGTGCCAGTACTAAGGGCCGGACTAGCGGGATAGGTGATACGCAGTATTTT.

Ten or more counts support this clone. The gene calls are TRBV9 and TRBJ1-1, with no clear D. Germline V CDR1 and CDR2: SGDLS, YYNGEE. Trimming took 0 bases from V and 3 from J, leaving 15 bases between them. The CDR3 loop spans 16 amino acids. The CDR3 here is CASSVGAGGSYTEAFF. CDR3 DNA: TGTGCCAGCAGCGTAGGGGCGGGTGGGTCGTACACTGAAGCTTTCTTT.

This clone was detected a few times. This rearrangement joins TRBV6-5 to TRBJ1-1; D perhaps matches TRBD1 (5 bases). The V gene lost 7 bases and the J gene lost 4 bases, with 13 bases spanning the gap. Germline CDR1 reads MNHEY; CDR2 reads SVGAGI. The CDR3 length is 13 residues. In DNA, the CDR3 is TGTGCCAGCACTCCATACAGGACCACTGAAGCTTTCTTT. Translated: CASTPYRTTEAFF.

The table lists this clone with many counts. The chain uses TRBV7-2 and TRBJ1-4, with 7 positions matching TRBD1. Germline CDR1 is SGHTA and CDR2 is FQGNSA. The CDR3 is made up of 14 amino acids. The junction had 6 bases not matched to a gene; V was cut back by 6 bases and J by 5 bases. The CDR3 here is CASSPGTANEKLFF. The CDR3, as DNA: TGTGCCAGCAGTCCCGGGACAGCGAATGAAAAACTGTTTTTT.

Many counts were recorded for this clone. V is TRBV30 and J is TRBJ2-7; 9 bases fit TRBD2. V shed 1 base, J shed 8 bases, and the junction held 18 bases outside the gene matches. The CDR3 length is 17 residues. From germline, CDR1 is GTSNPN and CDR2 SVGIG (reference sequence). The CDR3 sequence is CAWSGREGLFSVIKQYF. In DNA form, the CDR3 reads TGTGCCTGGAGTGGGCGGGAGGGCCTGTTCTCCGTTATAAAGCAGTACTTC.